This is a list of T cell receptor beta chains from one sample in a study of Ad26.COV2.S vaccination and SARS-CoV-2 variants. Profiling relied on immunoSEQ multiplex PCR, and the TCRdb table lists in-frame clones only, not all of them. In the table there are tens of thousands of clones, around 82% of which are singletons. The material was peripheral blood, obtained after recovery from COVID-19. These receptors originate from a human donor who had recovered from COVID-19. The conserved cysteine and the conserved F or W are not part of the CDR3 here. Where a row states a size, it is once, few, many or the class of an expanded clone; other rows omit it.

CDR3 protein	clone size	V gene
ASTGSYTEAF	NA	TRBV5-5
ASPDRGLGYT	many	TRBV27
ASSQGSGRDSYNEQF	few	TRBV3-1/TRBV3-2
ASSPSRTMIAKNIQY	NA	TRBV7-2
ASSIGNTYEQY	NA	TRBV19
AISGAAGGLYEQY	few	TRBV10-3
ASSLWGAELYNEQF	once	TRBV14
ASSNRGNSPLH	NA	TRBV10-2
ASSLAGGPSDTQY	NA	TRBV5-6
ASSQGARNTEAF	NA	TRBV6-6
AISATGGNTEAF	NA	TRBV10-3
ASSEGVGIGY	NA	TRBV9
ASMSDSTPETQY	NA	TRBV2
ANSIGDWDYT	NA	TRBV2
ASYSTNYGYT	NA	TRBV12-3/TRBV12-4
ASSQDLLAANTGELF	NA	TRBV4-1
ASSLDPAGETQY	once	TRBV11-2
ASSQGLAGLSSEQF	few	TRBV4-2
ASSRGLAGESDTQY	NA	TRBV16
SGGSTDTQY	once	TRBV29-1
ASSSQEETQY	NA	TRBV18
ASSHKGAGDTEAF	NA	TRBV10-2